Listed below are T cell receptor beta chains from one sample, sequenced in a study of CD8+ T cells in alopecia areata. Generated by immunoSEQ multiplex PCR, the TCRdb table keeps only in-frame clones and is missing some. The data hold roughly 100,000 clones, with 44% observed a single time. This sample comprised CD8+ T cells sorted from blood, obtained at week 24, from a patient treated with tofacitinib. The receptors were sampled from a human donor with alopecia areata. Each CDR3 is given with its conserved first and last residue. D genes are given only for firm matches. A clone size is listed for some rows: how often the clone was seen (once, few, many), or a class if it is expanded.

TRBJ2-7,14,NA,TRBD2,TRBV27,TGTGCCAGCAGTCCCCCAGGACTAGCGGGAGACCAGTACTTC,CASSPPGLAGDQYF
TRBJ1-3,15,NA,NA,TRBV19,TGTGCCAGTACCATACCTCGACAGACTGGAAACACCATATATTTT,CASTIPRQTGNTIYF
TRBJ2-2,14,few,NA,TRBV29-1,TGCAGCGTTGAAGTGGGGGTGATTCCCGGGGAGCTGTTTTTT,CSVEVGVIPGELFF
TRBJ2-7,13,few,NA,TRBV5-5,TGTGCCAGCAGCGCGGTTTCGTCCTACGAGCAGTACTTC,CASSAVSSYEQYF
TRBJ2-5,15,NA,NA,TRBV11-2,TGTGCCAGCAGCTTAGATCCCAGCTTCCAAGAGACCCAGTACTTC,CASSLDPSFQETQYF
TRBJ2-7,15,few,NA,TRBV29-1,TGCAGCGTTGAGTTAGATCGGGGCAGCTCCTACGAGCAGTACTTC,CSVELDRGSSYEQYF
TRBJ1-5,16,NA,NA,TRBV4-1,TGCGCCAGCAGCCCCCTGAGGCAGGGTAGCAATCAGCCCCAGCATTTT,CASSPLRQGSNQPQHF
TRBJ2-2,15,few,TRBD2,TRBV11-2,TGTGCCAGCTTGAGCACTAGCGGGAAGGTCGGGGAGCTGTTTTTT,CASLSTSGKVGELFF
TRBJ2-3,14,NA,NA,TRBV14,TGTGCCAGCAGCCAAGAGCGGAGAACAGATACGCAGTATTTT,CASSQERRTDTQYF
TRBJ1-1,15,NA,TRBD1,TRBV7-9,TGTGCCAGCAGCGAAGCACCAGGGGGACGAACTGAAGCTTTCTTT,CASSEAPGGRTEAFF
TRBJ2-3,14,few,NA,TRBV25-1,TGTGCCAGCAGTGGCCAGGGGTTCGCAGATACGCAGTATTTT,CASSGQGFADTQYF
TRBJ2-5,15,few,TRBD2,TRBV4-3,TGCGCCAGCAGCCAAGACTCTAGCGGGAGTGAGACCCAGTACTTC,CASSQDSSGSETQYF
TRBJ2-7,16,NA,TRBD2,TRBV11-2,TGTGCCAGCAGCCCCCACCCGGGCCGGGGGGATGGCGAGCAGTACTTC,CASSPHPGRGDGEQYF
TRBJ2-7,17,NA,TRBD2,TRBV7-2,TGTGCCAGCAGCTCCCCCCGGACTAGCGGAAGCTCCTACGAGCAGTACTTC,CASSSPRTSGSSYEQYF
TRBJ2-7,12,NA,NA,TRBV14,TGTGCCAGCAGCTTAGTTAACAACGAGCAGTACTTC,CASSLVNNEQYF
TRBJ1-4,14,NA,NA,TRBV4-1,TGCGCCAGCAGCCAAGTCGCGCAGCGTGAAAAACTGTTTTTT,CASSQVAQREKLFF
TRBJ1-1,15,NA,NA,TRBV4-1,TGCGCCAGCAGCCAAGTCCGTTTGGTGGGAACTGAAGCTTTCTTT,CASSQVRLVGTEAFF
TRBJ2-4,15,NA,NA,TRBV25-1,TGTGCCAGCAGTGCCGAGGGACCTCCCATCAACATTCAGTACTTC,CASSAEGPPINIQYF
TRBJ1-1,14,few,NA,TRBV7-9,TGTGCCAGCAGCTCGAACTATGGGCAAACTGAAGCTTTCTTT,CASSSNYGQTEAFF
TRBJ2-3,12,few,NA,TRBV29-1,TGCAGCATCCCGGGACCATTAGATACGCAGTATTTT,CSIPGPLDTQYF
TRBJ2-5,13,NA,NA,TRBV9,TGTGCCAGCAGCGCAGGGTATGGGGAGACCCAGTACTTC,CASSAGYGETQYF
TRBJ1-5,13,NA,NA,TRBV27,TGTGCCAGCAGTTGGACTCTTACGCAGCCCCAGCATTTT,CASSWTLTQPQHF
TRBJ2-3,14,NA,NA,TRBV6-6,TGTGCCAGCACACTAGCAGCAAGCACAGATACGCAGTATTTT,CASTLAASTDTQYF
TRBJ2-7,12,NA,NA,TRBV11-2,TGTGCCAGCAGTTCAGGGACCTACGAGCAGTACTTC,CASSSGTYEQYF
TRBJ2-3,16,few,NA,TRBV27,TGTGCCAGCAGTAGCAAGCGGTTGACTAGCACAGATACGCAGTATTTT,CASSSKRLTSTDTQYF
TRBJ2-3,12,NA,NA,TRBV7-9,TGTGCCAGCAGCTTGGTCCGTGATACGCAGTATTTT,CASSLVRDTQYF
TRBJ2-2,18,few,NA,TRBV2,TGTGCCAGCAGTGAAGCCTGGGCAGGCCGAGTGGACACCGGGGAGCTGTTTTTT,CASSEAWAGRVDTGELFF
TRBJ1-1,15,few,NA,TRBV4-1,TGCGCCAGCAGCCAAGAATGGGCAGTGAACACTGAAGCTTTCTTT,CASSQEWAVNTEAFF
TRBJ2-1,12,NA,NA,TRBV6-5,TGTGCCAGCAGTTTTAGCGAGGGTGAGCAGTTCTTC,CASSFSEGEQFF
TRBJ2-5,15,once,TRBD1,TRBV5-1,TGCGCCAGCAGCTTGGGACAGGGGGCCAGAGAGACCCAGTACTTC,CASSLGQGARETQYF
TRBJ2-5,15,NA,NA,TRBV5-1,TGCGCCAGCAGCTTGGAGAGCGGACCCAGGGAGACCCAGTACTTC,CASSLESGPRETQYF
TRBJ1-1,15,few,TRBD1,TRBV29-1,TGCAGCGTTGAGGGGACAGGGCGAAGTCGTATTGAAGCTTTCTTT,CSVEGTGRSRIEAFF
TRBJ2-7,13,NA,NA,TRBV10-3,TGTGCCATCAGTGAAAATGACGGGCCCGCGCAGTACTTC,CAISENDGPAQYF
TRBJ2-1,14,few,NA,TRBV30,TGTGCCTGGAGTCTCGGGAGCTCCTACAATGAGCAGTTCTTC,CAWSLGSSYNEQFF
TRBJ2-1,14,NA,TRBD1,TRBV4-1,TGCGCCAGCAGCCGGACAGGGCGCTACAATGAGCAGTTCTTC,CASSRTGRYNEQFF
TRBJ1-1,14,NA,NA,TRBV19,TGTGCCAGTCCAGGGCCAGGGATGAACACTGAAGCTTTCTTT,CASPGPGMNTEAFF
TRBJ2-1,13,few,NA,TRBV19,TGTGCCAGTAACTCTCTAGGGAATAATGAGCAGTTCTTC,CASNSLGNNEQFF
TRBJ2-3,14,few,NA,TRBV30,TGTGCCTCCCCCCTCGGCGGTAGCACAGATACGCAGTATTTT,CASPLGGSTDTQYF
TRBJ1-1,15,once,NA,TRBV7-9,TGTGCCAGCAGCTCCCCCGGGACCCAGAACACTGAAGCTTTCTTT,CASSSPGTQNTEAFF
TRBJ2-1,22,many,TRBD2,TRBV6-4,TGTGCCAGCAGTGACCCAGAGACGGAGCCGACTAGCGGGAGGTGGATCTACAATGAGCAGTTCTTC,CASSDPETEPTSGRWIYNEQFF
TRBJ2-7,12,few,NA,TRBV7-9,TGTGCCAGCAGCTTGATCCCCTACGAGCAGTACTTC,CASSLIPYEQYF
TRBJ2-7,14,NA,TRBD2,TRBV7-2,TGTGCCAGCAGCGTCACAGCGGGAGCTCACGAGCAGTACTTC,CASSVTAGAHEQYF
TRBJ2-1,18,NA,TRBD2,TRBV14,TGTGCCAGCAGCCAATTTTCCTCGGGACTAGCGGGAGTCGATGAGCAGTTCTTC,CASSQFSSGLAGVDEQFF
TRBJ2-3,16,NA,TRBD2,TRBV7-8,TGTGCCAGCACCCTAGGGGCTAGCGGGGGACAGGATACGCAGTATTTT,CASTLGASGGQDTQYF
TRBJ2-3,15,NA,NA,TRBV29-1,TGCAGCGTTGCAGGAGCGGTAACTAGCACAGATACGCAGTATTTT,CSVAGAVTSTDTQYF
TRBJ2-7,10,NA,NA,TRBV20-1,TGCAGTGCGAGGACTGCGGGGCAGTACTTC,CSARTAGQYF
TRBJ2-5,13,NA,NA,TRBV11-2,TGTGCCAGCAGCCCGGGACTCTGGGGGGCCCAGTACTTC,CASSPGLWGAQYF
TRBJ2-7,15,NA,TRBD2,TRBV18,TGTGCCAGCTCTACCGGGGGGGCCAGCTCCTACGAGCAGTACTTC,CASSTGGASSYEQYF
TRBJ1-5,15,few,NA,TRBV30,TGTGCCTGGAGTATAACGGACAGAACGGATCAGCCCCAGCATTTT,CAWSITDRTDQPQHF
TRBJ2-6,15,NA,NA,TRBV19,TGTGCCAGTAGTCCCACAGTCTCTGGGGCCAACGTCCTGACTTTC,CASSPTVSGANVLTF
TRBJ2-3,21,NA,TRBD1,TRBV7-8,TGTGCCAGCAGCTTTAACCCTACCGGGACAGGGGCTCAAATGTCGGCAGATACGCAGTATTTT,CASSFNPTGTGAQMSADTQYF
TRBJ2-7,14,few,NA,TRBV12-5,TGTGCTAGTGGTTTCTGGGGCCCTGGGAACGAGCAGTACTTC,CASGFWGPGNEQYF